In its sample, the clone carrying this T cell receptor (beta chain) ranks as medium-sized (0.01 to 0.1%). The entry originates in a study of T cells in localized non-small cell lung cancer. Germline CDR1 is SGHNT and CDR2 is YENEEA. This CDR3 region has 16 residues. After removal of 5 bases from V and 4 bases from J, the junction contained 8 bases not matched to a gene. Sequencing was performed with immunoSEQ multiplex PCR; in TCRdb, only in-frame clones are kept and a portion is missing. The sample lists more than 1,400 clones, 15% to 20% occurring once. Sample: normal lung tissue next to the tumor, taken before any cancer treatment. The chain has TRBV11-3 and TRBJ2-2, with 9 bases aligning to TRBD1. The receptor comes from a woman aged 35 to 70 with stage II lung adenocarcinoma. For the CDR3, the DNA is TGTGCCAGCAGCCCTTTGGGGACAGGGTCCACCGGGGAGCTGTTTTTT. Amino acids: CASSPLGTGSTGELFF.